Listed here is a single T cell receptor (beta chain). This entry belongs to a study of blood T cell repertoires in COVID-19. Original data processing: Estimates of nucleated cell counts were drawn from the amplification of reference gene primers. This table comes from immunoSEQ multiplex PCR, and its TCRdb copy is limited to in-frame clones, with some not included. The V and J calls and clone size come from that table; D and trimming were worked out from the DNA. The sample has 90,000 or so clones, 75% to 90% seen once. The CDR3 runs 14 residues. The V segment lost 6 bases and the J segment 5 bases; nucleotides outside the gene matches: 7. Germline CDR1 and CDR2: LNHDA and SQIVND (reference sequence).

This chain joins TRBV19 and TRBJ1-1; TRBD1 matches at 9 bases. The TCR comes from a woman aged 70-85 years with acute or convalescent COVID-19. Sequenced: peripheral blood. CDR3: CASRKDRGGTEAFF. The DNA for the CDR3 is TGTGCCAGTAGGAAGGACAGGGGAGGGACTGAAGCTTTCTTT.